Listed below are T cell receptor beta chains from one sample, sequenced in a study of Graves' ophthalmopathy and Graves' hyperthyroidism. TCRdb passed the multiplex PCR reads through MiXCR, listing each CDR3 protein once. The sample has some 160,000 distinct CDR3 sequences; around 40% are singletons. Sequencing was carried out using peripheral blood. Receptor source: a man aged 25 to 45 with Graves' ophthalmopathy. Each CDR3 is given without its conserved first and last residue.

v_gene	j_gene	CDR3aa
TRBV19	TRBJ1-1	ASSIAVGVGPGRTTEAF
TRBV6-1	TRBJ1-1	AAGGFGRGGNEAF
TRBV30	TRBJ2-7	AWSQGGMRYEQY
TRBV12-5	TRBJ2-2	ASGKGLAETGELF
TRBV6-5	TRBJ2-5	ASSFTTSPGLAGETQY
TRBV19	TRBJ1-1	ASSIATATEAF
TRBV10-1	TRBJ2-2	ASSAGGSRGELF
TRBV6-1	TRBJ1-1	ASSPDRGSRTEAF
TRBV12-3/TRBV12-4	TRBJ1-2	ASSLAPLT
TRBV7-2	TRBJ2-2	ASSLVLSNTGELF
TRBV25-1	TRBJ2-5	ASSEMGRTAGTQY
TRBV6-4	TRBJ2-2	ASSAQGPTGELF
TRBV20-1	TRBJ2-7	SARGMPGEQY
TRBV7-2	TRBJ2-7	ASSLAPGGNEQY
TRBV6-5	TRBJ1-2	ASSYGRGRGYT
TRBV20-1	TRBJ2-5	SARGRRQETQY
TRBV7-2	TRBJ1-1	ASSLVVIREAF
TRBV12-3/TRBV12-4	TRBJ2-7	ASSIRLAEGQY
TRBV7-6	TRBJ2-5	ASSKRPVRSETQY
TRBV7-9	TRBJ2-5	ASSFSGAQETQY
TRBV12-3/TRBV12-4	TRBJ2-5	ASKLTSGIQETQY
TRBV6-2/TRBV6-3	TRBJ2-5	ASSRTGGGETQY
TRBV10-3	TRBJ1-1	ATARGALSRGTEAF
TRBV6-1	TRBJ2-7	ASSEAVGVEQY
TRBV12-3/TRBV12-4	TRBJ2-7	ASSSGIVYD
TRBV28	TRBJ1-1	AIHGQGGNTEAF
TRBV10-3	TRBJ1-2	AITKRDREGGYT
TRBV5-1	TRBJ1-2	ASSRDGQVYGYT
TRBV12-5	TRBJ1-5	ASGLESNQPQH